A selection of T cell receptor beta chains follows, all from one sample in a study of regulatory T cells in long-lasting Graves disease. TCRdb redid the calling of the multiplex PCR reads with MiXCR, one entry per CDR3 protein. The table records about 460,000 distinct CDR3 sequences, about 20% of them present only once. The starting material was peripheral blood mononuclear cells (PBMCs), obtained when the disease was refractory, from a patient treated with antithyroid drugs. These receptors were taken from a female donor with Graves disease. Both conserved end residues are part of each CDR3.

len	v_gene	CDR3aa
13	TRBV10-2	CASSDYLTYEQYF
14	TRBV20-1	CSARGSTTTYEQHF
17	TRBV9	CASSPTFQGFSGNTIYF
13	TRBV6-1	CASKGQLNQPQHF
14	TRBV5-1	CASSSTGTGDEQYF
14	TRBV27	CASSFKGPHYGYTF
16	TRBV6-6	CASSYSSGSPTNEQFF
14	TRBV10-3	CAISESQNEETQYF
15	TRBV12-5	CASSIGQGRWYEQYF
15	TRBV20-1	CSAWGQGANNQPQHF
15	TRBV10-3	CAISGPTASTDTQYF
14	TRBV9	CASSAGWGEGTQYF
11	TRBV30	CAWYWAGELFF
14	TRBV5-6	CASSTDRVRETQYF
16	TRBV7-2	CASSRVGLGGKETQYF
15	TRBV7-8	CASSSRTGTNYGYTF
15	TRBV2	CASSGGQGRNQPQHF
15	TRBV30	CAWSVRTSGKSEQFF
14	TRBV28	CASRTGGDNQPQHF
12	TRBV6-1	CASSQRTGATFF
14	TRBV28	CASSHDRGQNGYTF
15	TRBV29-1	CSVVRTGTNTGELFF
15	TRBV7-2	CASSAWDRADEKLFF
18	TRBV24-1	CATSDYRLSQGVIGELFF
14	TRBV6-2/TRBV6-3	CAIGGTATNEKLFF
13	TRBV18	CASSPSGRLGAFF
12	TRBV12-3/TRBV12-4	CPHWQIRYEQYF
12	TRBV20-1	CSALQGRETQYF
15	TRBV5-8	CASSLRSRQGYGYTF
12	TRBV14	CASSQGVEKLFF
15	TRBV27	CASSTPRGGTYEQYF
16	TRBV7-3	CASSSDGSRSPNEQFF
16	TRBV2	CASSDTRQGIEYEQYF
13	TRBV28	CASSKAGWYEQYF
15	TRBV18	CASSPIRDSSYEQYF
13	TRBV11-1	CASSPNVRETQYF